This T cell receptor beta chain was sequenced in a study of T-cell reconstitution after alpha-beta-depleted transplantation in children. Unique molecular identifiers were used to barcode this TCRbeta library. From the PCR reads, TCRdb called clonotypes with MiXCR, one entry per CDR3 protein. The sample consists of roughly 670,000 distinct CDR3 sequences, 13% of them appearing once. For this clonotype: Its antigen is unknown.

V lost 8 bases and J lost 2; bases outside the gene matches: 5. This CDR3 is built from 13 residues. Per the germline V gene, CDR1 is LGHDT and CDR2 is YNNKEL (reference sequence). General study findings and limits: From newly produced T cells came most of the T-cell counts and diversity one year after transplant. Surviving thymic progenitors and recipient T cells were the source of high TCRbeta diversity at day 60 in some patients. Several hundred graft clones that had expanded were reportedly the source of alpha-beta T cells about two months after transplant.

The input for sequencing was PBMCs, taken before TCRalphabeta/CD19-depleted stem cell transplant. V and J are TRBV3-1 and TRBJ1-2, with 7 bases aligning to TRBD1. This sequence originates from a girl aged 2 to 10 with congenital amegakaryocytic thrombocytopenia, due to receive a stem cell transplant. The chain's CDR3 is CASLDRANYGYTF. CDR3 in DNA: TGTGCCAGCCTCGACAGGGCCAACTATGGCTACACCTTC.